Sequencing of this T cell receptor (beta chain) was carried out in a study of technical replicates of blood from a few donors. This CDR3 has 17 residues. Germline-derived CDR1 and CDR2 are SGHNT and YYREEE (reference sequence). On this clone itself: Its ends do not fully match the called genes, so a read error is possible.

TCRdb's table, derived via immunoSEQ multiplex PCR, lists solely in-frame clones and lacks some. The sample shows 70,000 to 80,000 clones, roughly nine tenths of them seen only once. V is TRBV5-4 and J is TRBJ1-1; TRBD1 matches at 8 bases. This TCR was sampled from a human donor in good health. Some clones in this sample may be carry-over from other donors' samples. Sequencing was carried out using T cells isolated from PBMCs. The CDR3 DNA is TGTGCCAGCAGCTTGGGCTCAACAGGGGGATGGAACGCTGAAGCTTTCTTT. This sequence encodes CASSLGSTGGWNAEAFF.